This T cell receptor beta chain was observed in a study of cytotoxic CD8 clonotypes in ibrutinib-treated CLL. Study-level background: Treatment had run for a median 12 months, range 6 to 36, when response samples were taken.

The study's findings and limits: Clonality, elevated at ibrutinib response, dropped back toward baseline at progression.

On this clone itself: Its antigen is undetermined.

The assay was immunoSEQ multiplex PCR, and TCRdb's table has in-frame clones only and misses some. The sample contains some 350,000 clones, 67% of which appear only once. The starting material was PBMCs, obtained after 36 months of ibrutinib treatment. The TCR was taken from a human donor with chronic lymphocytic leukemia.

The CDR3 DNA is TGTGCCAGCAGTTTATCAGGGCTAGCGTGGGCCAATGAGCAGTTCTTC. It specifies CASSLSGLAWANEQFF. This rearrangement joins TRBV28 to TRBJ2-1; maybe TRBD2 (6 bases). Germline CDR1 MDHEN, CDR2 SYDVKM. V was pared by 1 base and J by 6 bases, with 16 bases between. The CDR3 has 16 amino acids.